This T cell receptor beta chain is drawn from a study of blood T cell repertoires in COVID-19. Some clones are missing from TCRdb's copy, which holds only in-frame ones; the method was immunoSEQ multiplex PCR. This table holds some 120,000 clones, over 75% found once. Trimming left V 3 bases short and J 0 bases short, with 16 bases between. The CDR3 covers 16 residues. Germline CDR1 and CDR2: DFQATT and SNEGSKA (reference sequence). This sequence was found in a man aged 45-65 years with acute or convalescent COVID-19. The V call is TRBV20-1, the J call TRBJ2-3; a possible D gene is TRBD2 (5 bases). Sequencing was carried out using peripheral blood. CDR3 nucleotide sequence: TGCAGTGCTAGTTCCTTAGGCGGGCCGAGCACAGATACGCAGTATTTT. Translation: CSASSLGGPSTDTQYF.